This T cell receptor (beta chain) was identified during a study of cytomegalovirus exposure and HLA in healthy donors. This PCR relied on a set of 60 Vbeta primers and 13 Jbeta primers. The protocol was immunoSEQ multiplex PCR, while the TCRdb copy is restricted to in-frame clones and leaves out a portion. The data show around 84,000 clones, around 85% seen once. Germline CDR1 SNHLY, CDR2 FYNNEI. CDR3 length: 15 residues. Trimming stripped 2 bases from V and 3 bases from J, with 14 bases between. The sample consisted of PBMCs. The clonotype originates from a human donor in good health. The chain combines TRBV2 with TRBJ2-7; perhaps TRBD2 as D (6 bases). For the CDR3, the DNA is TGTGCCAGCAGTGAAAGATCGACTAGTGTCTACGAGCAGTACTTC. Amino acid sequence: CASSERSTSVYEQYF.